This entry lists 14 T cell receptor beta chains sequenced from one sample in a study of Ad26.COV2.S vaccination and SARS-CoV-2 variants. The treatment: roughly 18 received Ad26.COV2.S at low or high dose, single or two shots; about 5 received placebo; per-sample allocation not given. Material that was analyzed had been drawn on day 63 after the first vaccine or placebo injection. Generated by immunoSEQ multiplex PCR, the TCRdb table keeps only in-frame clones and is missing some. The sample contains 350,000 to 450,000 clones, roughly 85% of which appear only once. The material was peripheral blood, obtained in a trial of Ad26.COV2.S vaccine versus placebo. These receptors all come from a person aged 18 to 59 who received the Ad26.COV2.S COVID-19 vaccine or a placebo.

The gene calls are TRBV21-1 and TRBJ1-3; TRBD1, the D gene given by the table, was not confirmed from the DNA. TRBV21-1 is shown as a pseudogene. The CDR3 sequence is 14 residues long. The CDR3 spells CAQSPQGRENTIYF. The CDR3, as DNA: TGTGCCCAGAGTCCACAGGGGCGAGAGAACACCATATATTTT.

This chain links TRBV18 with TRBJ2-7; 15 bases agree with TRBD2. CDR1 and CDR2 from the germline V gene are KGHSH and LQKENI. The CDR3 covers 17 residues. With 0 bases clipped from V and 4 bases from J, the junction kept 4 bases outside the gene matches. CDR3 sequence reads: CASSPPGLAGGLYEQYF. The CDR3 bases are TGTGCCAGCTCACCACCGGGACTAGCGGGAGGACTTTACGAGCAGTACTTC. Full variable domain (rest looked up from reference TRBV18 and TRBJ2-7): NAGVMQNPRHLVRRRGQEARLRCSPMKGHSHVYWYRQLPEEGLKFMVYLQKENIIDESGMPKERFSAEFPKEGPSILRIQQVVRGDSAAYFCASSPPGLAGGLYEQYFGPGTRLTVT.

This sequence joins TRBV13 and TRBJ1-1; D remains ambiguous. V lost 3 bases to trimming and J lost 1 base, with 9 bases between them. The length of the CDR3 is 14 residues. Germline V lookup: CDR1 PRHDT, CDR2 FYEKMQ (reference sequence). CDR3 protein: CASSLGWPNTEAFF. For the CDR3, the DNA is TGTGCCAGCAGCTTGGGGTGGCCGAACACTGAAGCTTTCTTT.

The rearrangement uses TRBV7-3 and TRBJ2-2, with 7 bases identical to TRBD2. The CDR3 contains 15 residues. Looked up from germline, CDR1 is SGHTA and CDR2 is FQGTGA. V shed 3 bases and J 2 bases; nucleotides not matched to a gene: 3. As DNA, the CDR3 is TGTGCCAGCAGCTTTCGGGGGGACAACACCGGGGAGCTGTTTTTT. Translated: CASSFRGDNTGELFF.

The chain links TRBV30 to TRBJ2-1, with D possibly being TRBD1 (5 bases). This CDR3 is built from 11 residues. Germline loops: CDR1 GTSNPN, CDR2 SVGIG (reference sequence). Trimming removed 2 bases from V and 8 bases from J, with 7 bases in between. CDR3 nucleotides: TGTGCCTGGAGTCAAGGGGATGAGCAGTTCTTC. This encodes CAWSQGDEQFF. Full variable domain (rest looked up from reference TRBV30 and TRBJ2-1): SQTIHQWPATLVQPVGSPLSLECTVEGTSNPNLYWYRQAAGRGLQLLFYSVGIGQISSEVPQNLSASRPQDRQFILSSKKLLLSDSGFYLCAWSQGDEQFFGPGTRLTVL.

DNA of the CDR3: TGTGCCTGGAGCCTACAGGGAGGCCACTATGGCTACACCTTC. This gives the protein CAWSLQGGHYGYTF. The V gene is TRBV30, the J gene TRBJ1-2, with D possibly matching TRBD1 (6 bases). In germline, CDR1 is GTSNPN, CDR2 SVGIG (reference sequence). This CDR3 contains 14 residues. V dropped 3 bases and J dropped 3 bases, with 14 bases sitting between them. The whole variable domain, remainder taken from reference TRBV30 and TRBJ1-2, is SQTIHQWPATLVQPVGSPLSLECTVEGTSNPNLYWYRQAAGRGLQLLFYSVGIGQISSEVPQNLSASRPQDRQFILSSKKLLLSDSGFYLCAWSLQGGHYGYTFGSGTRLTVV.

The V gene is TRBV21-1, the J gene TRBJ1-2. TRBV21-1 is a pseudogene. The CDR3 totals 11 residues. CDR3 sequence reads: CAGRGGDGYTF. The CDR3 DNA sequence: TGTGCCGGGAGGGGAGGGGACGGCTACACCTTC.

The CDR3 loop is CASAPRDTQYF. For the CDR3, the DNA is TGTGCCAGCGCCCCCCGGGATACGCAGTATTTT. The V gene is TRBV2, the J gene TRBJ2-3; D not certain. There are 11 residues in the CDR3. Germline CDR1 and CDR2: SNHLY and FYNNEI. The V end lost 8 bases, the J end lost 6 bases, and 9 bases lay between the germline ends.

The CDR3 DNA follows: TGTGCCAGCAGTCATACCGGGGGGTACGAAAAACTGTTTTTT. As protein: CASSHTGGYEKLFF. The chain links TRBV25-1 to TRBJ1-4; D might be TRBD1 (5 bases). The CDR3 totals 14 residues. Germline V gene data show CDR1 as MGHDK and CDR2 as SYGVNS. Trimming removed 5 bases at V and 8 bases at J, with 15 bases between.

In DNA form, the CDR3 reads TGCGCCAGCAGCCCCCTACGGTACGGGGACAACCTCCTCTACGAGCAGTACTTC. It codes for CASSPLRYGDNLLYEQYF. The V gene is TRBV5-1, the J gene TRBJ2-7; D might be TRBD1 (6 bases). V was shortened by 4 bases and J by 3 bases, with 26 bases between the two germline ends. The CDR3 extends over 18 amino acids. The germline CDR1 and CDR2 sequences are SGHRS and YFSETQ.

The rearrangement uses TRBV5-1 and TRBJ2-3; D not certain. CDR3 length equals 12 residues. CDR1 and CDR2 from the germline V gene are SGHRS and YFSETQ. V was cut by 3 bases and J by 5 bases, with 7 bases left in between. The CDR3 protein is CASSSVLDTQYF. The CDR3 DNA follows: TGCGCCAGCAGCTCTGTGCTAGATACGCAGTATTTT.

The rearrangement links TRBV2 to TRBJ2-7; 10 bases are shared with TRBD2. V lost 5 bases and J lost 3; bases outside the gene matches: 4. Germline CDR1 SNHLY, CDR2 FYNNEI. This CDR3 spans 14 amino acids. The CDR3 DNA reads TGTGCCAGCAGTTCAGCGGGGGGGCACTACGAGCAGTACTTC. It specifies CASSSAGGHYEQYF.

J is TRBJ1-2 and V is TRBV7-9; D gene uncertain. V lost 4 bases and J lost 1, with 10 bases in between. The CDR3 extends over 14 amino acids. Germline assignment: CDR1 SEHNR and CDR2 FQNEAQ (reference sequence). The CDR3 protein is CASSSAGVNYGYTF. Here the CDR3 DNA reads TGTGCCAGCAGCTCAGCCGGCGTTAACTATGGCTACACCTTC.

V and J are TRBV5-1 and TRBJ1-2; D unresolved. Germline V gene data show CDR1 as SGHRS and CDR2 as YFSETQ. This CDR3 region has 13 residues. V lost 5 bases, J lost 0 bases, and 8 bases lay in between. CDR3 bases: TGCGCCAGCAGTCTAACAGCTAACTATGGCTACACCTTC. This translates into CASSLTANYGYTF.